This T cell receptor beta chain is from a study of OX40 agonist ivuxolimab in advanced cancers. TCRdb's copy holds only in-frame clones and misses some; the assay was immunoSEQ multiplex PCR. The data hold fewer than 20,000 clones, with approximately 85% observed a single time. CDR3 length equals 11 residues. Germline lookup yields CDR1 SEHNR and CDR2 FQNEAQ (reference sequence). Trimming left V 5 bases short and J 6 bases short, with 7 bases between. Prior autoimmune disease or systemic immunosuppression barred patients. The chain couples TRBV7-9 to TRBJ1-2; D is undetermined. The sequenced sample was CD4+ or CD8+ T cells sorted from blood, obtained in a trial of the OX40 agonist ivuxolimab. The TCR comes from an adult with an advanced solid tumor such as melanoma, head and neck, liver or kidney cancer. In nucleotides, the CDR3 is TGTGCCAGCAGCCCGGATGATGGCTACACCTTC. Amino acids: CASSPDDGYTF.